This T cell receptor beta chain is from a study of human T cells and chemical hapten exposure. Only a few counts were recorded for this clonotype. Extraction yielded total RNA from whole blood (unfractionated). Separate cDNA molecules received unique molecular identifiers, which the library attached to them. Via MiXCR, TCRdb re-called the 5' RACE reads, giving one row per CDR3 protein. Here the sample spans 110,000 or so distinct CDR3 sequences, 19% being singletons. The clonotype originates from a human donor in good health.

The CDR3 DNA sequence: TGTGCCAGCACCACTAGCCGAGCTCTCTTCTACGAGCAGTACTTC. Its translation: CASTTSRALFYEQYF. The chain joins TRBV28 to TRBJ2-7, with a possible D match to TRBD2 (6 bases). The CDR3 spans 15 residues. Trimming cost V 7 bases and J 3 bases, with 19 bases left between them. Germline assignment: CDR1 MDHEN and CDR2 SYDVKM.